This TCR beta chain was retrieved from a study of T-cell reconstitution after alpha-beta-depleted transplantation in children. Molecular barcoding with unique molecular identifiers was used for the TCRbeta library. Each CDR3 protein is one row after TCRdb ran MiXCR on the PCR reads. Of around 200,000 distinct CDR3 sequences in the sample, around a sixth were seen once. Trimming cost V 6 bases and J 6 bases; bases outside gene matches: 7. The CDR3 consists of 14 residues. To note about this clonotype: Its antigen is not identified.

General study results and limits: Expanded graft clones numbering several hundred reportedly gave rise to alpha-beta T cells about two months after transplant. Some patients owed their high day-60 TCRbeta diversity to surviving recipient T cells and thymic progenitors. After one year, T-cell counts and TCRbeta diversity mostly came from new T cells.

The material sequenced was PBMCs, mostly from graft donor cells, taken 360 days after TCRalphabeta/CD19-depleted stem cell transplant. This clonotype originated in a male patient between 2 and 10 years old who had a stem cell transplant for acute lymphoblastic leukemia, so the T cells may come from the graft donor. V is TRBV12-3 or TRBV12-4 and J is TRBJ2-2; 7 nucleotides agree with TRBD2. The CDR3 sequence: CASSLGLEAGELFF. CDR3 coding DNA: TGTGCCAGCAGCCTTGGACTAGAGGCCGGGGAGCTGTTTTTT.